The clone carrying this T cell receptor (beta chain) has just a few counts. Its antigen remains unknown. The data originate from a study of T cell repertoires in cytomegalovirus infection. The study, taken as a whole, reports: HLA-C-restricted CMV clonotypes gave the most frequent clonotype in two of eight donors.

MiXCR, applied by TCRdb to the reads, yields one record per CDR3 protein. The sample shows tens of thousands of distinct CDR3 sequences, roughly 21% of them seen only once. The germline V gene has CDR1 DFQATT and CDR2 SNEGSKA (reference sequence). The CDR3 consists of 15 residues. Trimming stripped 0 bases from V and 2 bases from J, with 8 bases between. This TCR came from a human donor in good health (CMV status not recorded). Some clones in this sample may be carry-over from other donors' samples. The chain has TRBV20-1 and TRBJ1-6; D not certain. The starting material was CD8+ T cells from cultured PBMCs, obtained from culture after CMV antigen stimulation. The CDR3, as DNA: TGCAGTGCTAGAGATGCAGAGGCCTATAATTCACCCCTCCACTTT. Translation gives CSARDAEAYNSPLHF.